The 14 T cell receptor beta chains reported below all come from one sample, sequenced in a study of CD8+ T cells in alopecia areata. The authors extracted RNA and reverse transcribed it into cDNA as the sequencing template. Clones were read by immunoSEQ multiplex PCR, and TCRdb kept only the in-frame ones, dropping some. The table includes over 150,000 clones, 55% to 70% detected once. Documented treatment: oral pan-JAK inhibitor, 5-10 mg twice daily. The sequencing used CD4+ T cells sorted from blood, collected at week 4, from a patient treated with tofacitinib. These receptors were taken from a human donor with alopecia areata.

The V call is TRBV6-6, the J call TRBJ1-3; no clear D gene. Per germline, CDR1 MNHNY and CDR2 SVGAGI (reference sequence). Trimming stripped 5 bases from V and 0 bases from J, with 8 bases between. CDR3 length equals 14 residues. The CDR3 DNA sequence: TGTGCCAGCAGTGACGGAGTCTCTGGAAACACCATATATTTT. This sequence encodes CASSDGVSGNTIYF.

This clone has just a few counts. V usage is TRBV5-1 and J usage is TRBJ2-3, with a possible D match to TRBD2 (5 bases). The CDR3 sequence is 13 residues long. V was clipped by 7 bases and J by 5 bases, with 14 bases between them. Looked up from germline, CDR1 is SGHRS and CDR2 is YFSETQ. The CDR3 is CASALAGGDTQYF. The CDR3, as DNA: TGCGCCAGCGCGCTCGCCGGAGGAGATACGCAGTATTTT.

This clone was seen a handful of times. This sample also contains other DNA sequences that code for the same CDR3. This chain links TRBV5-1 with TRBJ2-5, with D maybe TRBD2 (6 bases). The ends were cut back, 0 bases at V and 3 bases at J, with 6 bases in the middle. CDR1 and CDR2 from the germline V gene are SGHRS and YFSETQ. This CDR3 is built from 13 residues. CDR3 sequence: CASSLGGEETQYF. The CDR3 coding sequence is TGCGCCAGCAGCTTGGGCGGGGAAGAGACCCAGTACTTC.

This clone was picked up a small number of times. V and J are TRBV5-1 and TRBJ2-7; TRBD2 is a possible D gene (7 bases). Between the trimmed V and J ends, which lost 4 bases and 7 bases, there was a span of 18 bases. Looked up from germline, CDR1 is SGHRS and CDR2 is YFSETQ. CDR3 length equals 14 residues. The chain's CDR3 is CASSLSAGAREQYF. The CDR3 DNA reads TGCGCCAGCAGCCTCTCCGCGGGGGCGAGGGAGCAGTACTTC.

Here the CDR3 DNA reads TGCGCCAGCAGCCAAGATAGGCGGGATACGCAGTATTTT. Translation: CASSQDRRDTQYF. The chain has TRBV4-3 and TRBJ2-3; D is unresolved. From germline, CDR1 is LGHNA and CDR2 YSLEER. With 0 bases removed from V and 6 bases from J, the gap between germline ends came to 7 bases. The CDR3 totals 13 residues.

The rearrangement links TRBV27 to TRBJ2-5; D may be TRBD2 (6 bases). The germline V gene encodes CDR1 MNHEY and CDR2 SMNVEV (reference sequence). The CDR3 is 17 residues long. The V and J ends lost 5 bases and 4 bases respectively, with 23 bases between them. This CDR3 reads CASSTHPPSGSRETQYF. The CDR3 DNA sequence: TGTGCCAGCAGTACCCACCCACCGAGCGGGTCGCGAGAGACCCAGTACTTC.

The J gene is TRBJ2-2, the V gene TRBV19; 11 bases agree with TRBD1. The length of the CDR3 is 14 residues. The trim removed 10 bases at V and 5 bases at J, leaving 6 bases unmatched. Germline V CDR1 and CDR2: LNHDA, SQIVND (reference sequence). DNA of the CDR3: TGTGCCACTGGGGACAGGGGGGCGACCGGGGAGCTGTTTTTT. As protein: CATGDRGATGELFF.

V is TRBV2 and J is TRBJ2-5, with 12 bases that match TRBD2. The V and J ends lost 2 bases and 3 bases, in that order; junction bases with no gene match: 1. This CDR3 contains 15 residues. CDR1 and CDR2 from the germline V gene are SNHLY and FYNNEI. As DNA, the CDR3 is TGTGCCAGCAGTGAAAGGACTAGCGGGGAAGAGACCCAGTACTTC. Translated: CASSERTSGEETQYF.

The V gene is TRBV2, the J gene TRBJ1-6, with D possibly TRBD1 on 5 matching bases. This CDR3 contains 11 residues. V gave up 3 bases and J gave up 13 bases, with 7 bases separating them. Germline lookup yields CDR1 SNHLY and CDR2 FYNNEI. In nucleotides, the CDR3 is TGTGCCAGCAGTGAGGGGGATCCCCTCCACTTT. Translating gives CASSEGDPLHF.

Only one count was recorded for this clone. The chain carries TRBV30 and TRBJ1-6; TRBD1 matches 9 bases. From germline, CDR1 is GTSNPN and CDR2 SVGIG (reference sequence). J lost 8 bases, V lost 1 base, and 6 bases had no gene match. This CDR3 has 15 amino acids. DNA for the CDR3: TGTGCCTGGAGTGAGGCACAGGGGGCTTATTCACCCCTCCACTTT. Protein product: CAWSEAQGAYSPLHF.

There are a few counts of this clone. The chain has TRBV25-1 and TRBJ2-7; 11 bases map to TRBD1. V was clipped by 2 bases and J by 6 bases; unmatched bases: 9. From germline, CDR1 is MGHDK and CDR2 SYGVNS. The CDR3 is 16 residues long. The CDR3 protein is CASSERTGGVVFEQYF. CDR3 DNA: TGTGCCAGCAGTGAACGGACAGGGGGCGTGGTGTTCGAGCAGTACTTC.

The rearrangement joins TRBV30 to TRBJ1-1; D gene ambiguous. In germline, CDR1 is GTSNPN, CDR2 SVGIG (reference sequence). Trimming shortened V by 3 bases and J by 7 bases, and 9 bases separated the two germline ends. The CDR3 sequence is 11 residues long. The CDR3 is CAWRRSFEAFF. The CDR3 region has the DNA TGTGCCTGGAGGCGCTCCTTTGAAGCTTTCTTT.

The V call is TRBV2, the J call TRBJ2-5, with D uncertain. The CDR3 has 10 residues. Trimming stripped 8 bases from V and 6 bases from J, with 7 bases between. CDR1 is SNHLY and CDR2 is FYNNEI in the germline V gene. The CDR3 is CASRGKTQYF. In DNA form, the CDR3 reads TGTGCCAGCCGTGGGAAGACCCAGTACTTC.

This clone has ten or more counts. The chain is built from TRBV5-1 and TRBJ2-3; D gene uncertain. Germline-derived CDR1 and CDR2 are SGHRS and YFSETQ. The V end was cut by 0 bases, the J end by 0 bases, with 11 bases between. The CDR3 sequence is 16 residues long. The CDR3 DNA reads as TGCGCCAGCAGCTTGGTCCCGGACGGGAGCACAGATACGCAGTATTTT. Encoded protein: CASSLVPDGSTDTQYF.